One sample yielded the 30 T cell receptor beta chains listed below, sequenced in a study of CXCR3-negative and CXCR3-positive naive CD8 T cells. Libraries were UMI-labeled 5' RACE TRB cDNA. TCRdb reprocessed the 5' RACE reads and reports one entry per CDR3 protein, with no DNA. The sample has 50,000 to 65,000 distinct CDR3 sequences, and its top ten clones hold roughly 1.6%. Sequencing was done on a sample of naive CXCR3- CD8+ T cells from blood. Subset defined: CD45RO-CCR7+CD27+CD95- naive CD8+ T cells lacking CXCR3 (TNR3-). The receptors were gathered from a human donor in good health. Some clones in this sample may be carry-over from other donors' samples.

The gene calls are TRBV7-2 and TRBJ2-3; as DNA is missing, the TRBD2 call by TCRdb cannot be tested. The CDR3 covers 14 residues. The V gene's germline CDR1 is SGHTA and CDR2 FQGNSA. The CDR3 loop reads CASSTTSREDTQYF.

The chain's CDR3 is CASSFPMAGNTIYF. The chain employs TRBV12-3 or TRBV12-4 and TRBJ1-3. The CDR3 is 14 amino acids.

This rearrangement joins TRBV10-3 to TRBJ2-5; TCRdb's D call of TRBD1 is untestable without DNA. Germline V gene sequence: CDR1 ENHRY, CDR2 SYGVKD. The CDR3 length is 13 residues. This CDR3 is CAIGTGREETQYF.

The V call is TRBV12-3 or TRBV12-4, the J call TRBJ1-4; TCRdb's D call, TRBD1, is unchecked because there is no DNA. The CDR3 spans 14 residues. The CDR3: CASSLTGGGEKLFF.

The chain combines TRBV20-1 with TRBJ1-2; TCRdb names TRBD1, which stays unverified in the absence of DNA. The length of the CDR3 is 14 residues. The germline CDR1 and CDR2 sequences are DFQATT and SNEGSKA (reference sequence). The CDR3 loop reads CSASRGRVNYGYTF.

The CDR3 sequence: CASSPGTGIVYEQYF. The chain joins TRBV7-2 to TRBJ2-7; absent DNA, TCRdb's TRBD1 call cannot be checked. CDR1 is SGHTA and CDR2 is FQGNSA in the germline V gene. The CDR3 is 15 amino acids.

The chain is built from TRBV6-1 and TRBJ2-3; TCRdb gives TRBD2 as the D gene, but with no DNA this cannot be confirmed. This CDR3 is 16 amino acids long. Per germline, CDR1 MNHNS and CDR2 SASEGT. The chain's CDR3 is CASSDERGPRTDTQYF.

This sequence joins TRBV7-9 and TRBJ2-6. Germline loops: CDR1 SEHNR, CDR2 FQNEAQ (reference sequence). CDR3 length: 17 residues. CDR3: CASSLGRVSSGANVLTF. Variable domain in full (rest from reference TRBV7-9 and TRBJ2-6): DTGVSQNPRHKITKRGQNVTFRCDPISEHNRLYWYRQTLGQGPEFLTYFQNEAQLEKSRLLSDRFSAERPKGSFSTLEIQRTEQGDSAMYLCASSLGRVSSGANVLTFGAGSRLTVL.

This chain connects TRBV5-6 to TRBJ1-1. The CDR3 length is 12 residues. The germline CDR1 and CDR2 sequences are SGHDT and YYEEEE. This chain's CDR3 is CASSLYETEAFF.

The chain carries TRBV9 and TRBJ2-2. The CDR3 has 12 amino acids. Germline V gives CDR1 SGDLS, CDR2 YYNGEE. The chain's CDR3 is CASSVNTGELFF.

The chain uses TRBV14 and TRBJ2-7; TCRdb proposes TRBD2, but this gene call is untestable without DNA. This CDR3 has 13 residues. Germline CDR1 reads SGHDN; CDR2 reads FVKESK. CDR3 sequence reads: CASSQSPRAEQYF.

The chain has TRBV27 and TRBJ2-1; TCRdb proposes TRBD1, but this gene call is untestable without DNA. From germline, CDR1 is MNHEY and CDR2 SMNVEV (reference sequence). The CDR3 consists of 15 residues. CDR3 residues: CASSPPQGSVNEQFF.

The CDR3 protein is CASILGGARTDTQYF. V is TRBV6-6 and J is TRBJ2-3; TCRdb gives TRBD1 as the D gene, but with no DNA this cannot be confirmed. This CDR3 is built from 15 residues. Per the germline V gene, CDR1 is MNHNY and CDR2 is SVGAGI (reference sequence).

This chain connects TRBV5-1 to TRBJ2-1; the D call from TCRdb, TRBD2, cannot be confirmed without DNA. The CDR3 spans 15 residues. The germline V gene encodes CDR1 SGHRS and CDR2 YFSETQ. The chain's CDR3 is CASRAGTSSYNEQFF.

The chain carries TRBV4-1 and TRBJ2-1; TCRdb calls TRBD2, which cannot be checked without DNA. CDR1 and CDR2 from the germline V gene are MGHRA and YSYEKL. CDR3 length: 16 amino acids. The CDR3 region is CASSHTSGGAVDEQFF.

The chain joins TRBV9 to TRBJ2-5; the TCRdb call, TRBD2, lacks DNA for checking. The CDR3 sequence is 16 residues long. Germline V lookup: CDR1 SGDLS, CDR2 YYNGEE. The CDR3 spells CASSKTGTSDSETQYF.

The J gene is TRBJ1-2, the V gene TRBV5-1; absent DNA, TCRdb's TRBD1 call cannot be checked. From germline, CDR1 is SGHRS and CDR2 YFSETQ. CDR3 length equals 17 residues. CDR3 loop: CASTPTPTVQPGYGYTF.

The chain links TRBV12-3 or TRBV12-4 to TRBJ2-3; TCRdb outputs TRBD2, but without DNA this stays unchecked. The CDR3 is 16 residues long. CDR3 amino acids: CASSLPPPQATDTQYF.

The V gene is TRBV4-3, the J gene TRBJ2-1. There are 15 residues in the CDR3. Germline values: CDR1 LGHNA, CDR2 YSLEER. The CDR3 loop is CASSHQRRSYNEQFF.

This rearrangement joins TRBV28 to TRBJ2-7. Germline V gene sequence: CDR1 MDHEN, CDR2 SYDVKM. CDR3 length: 13 amino acids. CDR3 in amino acids: CASSLGKPYEQYF.

The chain has TRBV12-5 and TRBJ2-3. The germline CDR1 and CDR2 sequences are LGHNT and FRNRAP. CDR3 size: 11 residues. Here the CDR3 reads CASGFKDTQYF.

The chain uses TRBV28 and TRBJ2-7. The germline V gene has CDR1 MDHEN and CDR2 SYDVKM. This CDR3 is 14 amino acids long. The CDR3 reads CASSLRQASYEQYF.

The CDR3 is CASSSRDGEPYEQYF. The V and J genes are TRBV19 and TRBJ2-7; TCRdb proposes TRBD1, but this gene call is untestable without DNA. The length of the CDR3 is 15 residues. The germline V gene has CDR1 LNHDA and CDR2 SQIVND (reference sequence).

This sequence joins TRBV7-9 and TRBJ1-1; with no DNA, the TCRdb D assignment of TRBD1 cannot be verified. The V gene's germline CDR1 is SEHNR and CDR2 FQNEAQ (reference sequence). The CDR3 consists of 14 residues. The CDR3 is CASSLARVNTEAFF.

The chain joins TRBV20-1 to TRBJ2-1; the D call from TCRdb, TRBD2, cannot be confirmed without DNA. CDR1 DFQATT and CDR2 SNEGSKA come from the germline V gene (reference sequence). This CDR3 contains 18 residues. This chain's CDR3 is CSAPRTRTSGRWLNEQFF.

The genes are TRBV11-2 and TRBJ1-4. The CDR3 is made up of 15 amino acids. In germline, CDR1 is SGHAT, CDR2 FQNNGV. The CDR3 loop reads CASSLAAATNEKLFF.

The gene calls are TRBV27 and TRBJ2-5; TCRdb calls TRBD2, which cannot be checked without DNA. CDR1 is MNHEY, CDR2 SMNVEV, per germline (reference sequence). This CDR3 comprises 13 residues. The CDR3 here is CASSWGNRETQYF.

The CDR3 is CSVEYSGRSNEQFF. The chain couples TRBV29-1 to TRBJ2-1; TCRdb names TRBD2, which stays unverified in the absence of DNA. CDR1 SQVTM and CDR2 ANQGSEA come from the germline V gene. The CDR3 consists of 14 residues.

The J gene is TRBJ2-7, the V gene TRBV7-6; the TRBD1 assignment by TCRdb is unverifiable without DNA. Germline V gene sequence: CDR1 SGHVS, CDR2 FNYEAQ. The CDR3 runs to 13 residues. CDR3 loop: CASSLAVGAEQYF. Combining the CDR3 with reference TRBV7-6 and TRBJ2-7 gives the whole variable domain GAGVSQSPRYKVTKRGQDVALRCDPISGHVSLYWYRQALGQGPEFLTYFNYEAQQDKSGLPNDRFSAERPEGSISTLTIQRTEQRDSAMYRCASSLAVGAEQYFGPGTRLTVT.

This clonotype is called medium-sized (0.01 to 0.1%) based on its frequency. The V and J genes are TRBV14 and TRBJ2-7. From germline, CDR1 is SGHDN and CDR2 FVKESK. The CDR3 length is 14 residues. CDR3 residues: CASSPQVVLGEQYF.